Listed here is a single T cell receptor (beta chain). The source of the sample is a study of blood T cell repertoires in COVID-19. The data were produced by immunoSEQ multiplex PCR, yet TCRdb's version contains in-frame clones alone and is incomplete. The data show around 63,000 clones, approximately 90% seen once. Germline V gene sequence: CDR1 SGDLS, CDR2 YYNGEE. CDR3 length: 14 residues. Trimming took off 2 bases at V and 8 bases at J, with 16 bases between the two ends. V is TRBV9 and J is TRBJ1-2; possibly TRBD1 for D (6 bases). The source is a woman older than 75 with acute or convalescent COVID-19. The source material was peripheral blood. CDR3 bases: TGTGCCAGCAGCGTTACAGGGATCCCCGAGGGCTACACCTTC. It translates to CASSVTGIPEGYTF.